Presented here are 8 T cell receptor beta chains from one specimen sequenced in a study of blood T cell repertoires in COVID-19. Clones were read by immunoSEQ multiplex PCR, and TCRdb kept only the in-frame ones, dropping some. This table has nearly 35,000 clones, roughly 92% appearing once. Sequenced material: peripheral blood. The receptors were gathered from a human donor in a cohort sampled during active COVID-19.

The chain is built from TRBV5-1 and TRBJ2-1, with a weak D call TRBD1 (6 bases). Germline V gene lookup returns CDR1 SGHRS and CDR2 YFSETQ. V shed 2 bases and J shed 4 bases, with 13 bases lying between them. CDR3 length: 15 residues. CDR3 DNA sequence: TGCGCCAGCAGCTTCACCGGGACAATGTACAATGAGCAGTTCTTC. Its protein is CASSFTGTMYNEQFF.

The CDR3 DNA is TGTGCCAGCAGCGACAGGGTATACAATGAGCAGTTCTTC. It codes for CASSDRVYNEQFF. This chain uses TRBV11-3 with TRBJ2-1; 7 bases match TRBD1. CDR1 is SGHNT, CDR2 YENEEA, per germline. Trimming at V came to 5 bases and at J to 4 bases, leaving 2 bases not matched to a gene. This CDR3 region has 13 residues.

This clone occurred once. V is TRBV5-6 and J is TRBJ2-2, with 10 positions matching TRBD2. Germline V gene data show CDR1 as SGHDT and CDR2 as YYEEEE. V lost 5 bases and J lost 0; bases outside the gene matches: 4. The CDR3 length is 16 residues. The CDR3: CASREGLATNTGELFF. The DNA for the CDR3 is TGTGCCAGCAGAGAGGGACTAGCGACGAACACCGGGGAGCTGTTTTTT.

The V call is TRBV5-6, the J call TRBJ2-3; D is uncertain. V was pared by 4 bases and J by 4 bases, with 7 bases between. Per the germline V gene, CDR1 is SGHDT and CDR2 is YYEEEE. This CDR3 region has 12 residues. The CDR3 loop is CASSRRSDTQYF. CDR3 DNA sequence: TGTGCCAGCAGCCGGAGATCAGATACGCAGTATTTT.

The table lists this clone with a few counts. J is TRBJ1-3 and V is TRBV7-9, with D possibly matching TRBD1 (6 bases). V gave up 5 bases and J gave up 4 bases, with 12 bases separating them. The germline gives CDR1 SEHNR, CDR2 FQNEAQ (reference sequence). This CDR3 is 14 amino acids long. The CDR3 bases are TGTGCCAGCAGCCCCCACAGGGCAGGAAACACCATATATTTT. This translates into CASSPHRAGNTIYF.

CDR3 loop: CATSSWGSGQGAVGELFF. In DNA form, the CDR3 reads TGTGCCACCAGTAGCTGGGGCTCGGGACAGGGGGCAGTCGGGGAGCTGTTTTTT. This chain connects TRBV15 to TRBJ2-2; 12 positions agree with TRBD1. V dropped 6 bases and J dropped 7; count of bases not matched to a gene: 15. This CDR3 has 18 amino acids. Per germline, CDR1 LNHNV and CDR2 YYDKDF (reference sequence).

This clone was counted a single time. J is TRBJ1-2 and V is TRBV5-1; possible D gene TRBD1, 5 bases. Germline CDR1 reads SGHRS; CDR2 reads YFSETQ. The V end was cut by 2 bases, the J end by 1 base, with 18 bases between. CDR3 size: 17 residues. The CDR3 loop reads CASSLIPAGKLNYGYTF. As DNA, the CDR3 is TGCGCCAGCAGCTTAATTCCCGCAGGGAAGCTTAACTATGGCTACACCTTC.

The sample holds one count of this clone. The rearrangement links TRBV19 to TRBJ1-6; the match to TRBD1 covers 11 bases. In germline, CDR1 is LNHDA, CDR2 SQIVND (reference sequence). This CDR3 is 15 amino acids long. Trimming removed 2 bases from V and 10 bases from J; junction bases left unmatched: 4. This chain's CDR3 is CASSIKDRGQSPLHF. DNA for the CDR3: TGTGCCAGTAGTATAAAGGACAGGGGGCAGTCACCCCTCCACTTT.